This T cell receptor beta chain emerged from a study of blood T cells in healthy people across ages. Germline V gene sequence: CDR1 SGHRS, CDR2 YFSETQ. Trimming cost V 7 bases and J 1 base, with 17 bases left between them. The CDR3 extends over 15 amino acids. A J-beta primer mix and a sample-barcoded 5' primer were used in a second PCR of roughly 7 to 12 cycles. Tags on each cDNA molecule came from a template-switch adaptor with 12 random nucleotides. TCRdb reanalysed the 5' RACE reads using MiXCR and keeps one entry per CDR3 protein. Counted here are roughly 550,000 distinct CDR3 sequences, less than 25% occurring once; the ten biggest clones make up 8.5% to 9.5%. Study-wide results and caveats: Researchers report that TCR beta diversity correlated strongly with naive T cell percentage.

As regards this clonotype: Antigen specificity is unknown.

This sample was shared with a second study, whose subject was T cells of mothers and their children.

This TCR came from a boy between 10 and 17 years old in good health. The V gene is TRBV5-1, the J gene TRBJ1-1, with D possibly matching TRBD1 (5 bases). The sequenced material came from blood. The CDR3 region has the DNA TGCGCCAGCGGGCAGGGTTCTTTTGCGAACACTGAAGCTTTCTTT. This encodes CASGQGSFANTEAFF.